This T cell receptor (beta chain) stems from a study of cytomegalovirus exposure and HLA in healthy donors. Comments on this clone: Its cognate antigen is unknown.

Points from the study as a whole: The authors enumerated over 150 TCR beta chains as linked to cytomegalovirus.

60 Vbeta and 13 Jbeta primers were used in PCR. Assay used: immunoSEQ multiplex PCR; TCRdb lists only in-frame clones, some missing. The sample holds some 95,000 clones, around 73% seen once. Looked up from germline, CDR1 is SGHNT and CDR2 is YYREEE (reference sequence). This CDR3 spans 18 amino acids. The J segment lost 0 bases and the V segment lost 3 bases, leaving 7 bases of the junction unmatched. The chain couples TRBV5-4 to TRBJ2-1, with 12 nucleotides matching TRBD2. The sequenced sample was PBMCs. This sequence was found in a female donor in good health and CMV-seronegative. The CDR3 bases are TGTGCCAGCAGCTGGGGACTAGCGGGCCCGAGCTCCTACAATGAGCAGTTCTTC. This encodes CASSWGLAGPSSYNEQFF.